This TCR beta chain was documented in a study of T cells in localized non-small cell lung cancer. Repertoires were generated with immunoSEQ multiplex PCR, while TCRdb's copy carries only in-frame clones and drops some. Of around 31,000 clones in the sample, 94% are singletons; the top ten hold about 0.7%. CDR1 is MRHNA and CDR2 is SNTAGT in the germline V gene. V trimming: 8 bases; J trimming: 4 bases; junction bases outside the gene matches: 8. The CDR3 runs to 14 residues. Study conclusions and caveats: Exceeding tumor, uninvolved adjacent lung had the highest T cell clonality. Without multi-region sequencing, intratumor heterogeneity could not be excluded.

As regards this clone: Antigen unknown.

Sequenced material: peripheral blood, taken before any cancer treatment. This receptor was obtained from a woman aged 35-75 years with stage I lung adenocarcinoma. J is TRBJ2-3 and V is TRBV6-4, with TRBD1 identical over 8 bases. The CDR3, as DNA: TGTGCCAGCGCCCCACAGGGGGGTCCAGATACGCAGTATTTT. It codes for CASAPQGGPDTQYF.